This T cell receptor beta chain appears in the sequencing data of a study of human T cells and chemical hapten exposure. Findings and caveats of the study: Patch test score rose with PT1 expanded TCRs, significant at 8, 16, 32, not 4. TCRs whose frequency exceeded 1 in 1000 remained the same following DPC sensitization. Healthy people's immune response may differ from that of the donors, who had alopecia.

In TCRdb, the RACE reads were re-called with MiXCR into one record per CDR3 protein. The data show some 84,000 distinct CDR3 sequences, 8.5% to 9% seen once. This clonotype was recorded a few times. Its antigen is currently unknown. The time point here: pre-sensitization, week 0. Treatment of the sample: therapeutic diphenylcyclopropenone sensitization with weekly scalp DPC. The receptor was isolated from a man aged 35-49 years with alopecia areata. Some clones in this sample may be carry-over from other donors' samples. Sequencing was performed on whole blood, taken in connection with sensitization to the hapten diphenylcyclopropenone (DPC).

CDR3 nucleotide sequence: TGTGCCAGCAGCTTAGGAGGGACAGCCTACGAGCAGTACTTC. Translated: CASSLGGTAYEQYF. The chain employs TRBV7-2 and TRBJ2-7; 7 nucleotides line up with TRBD1. Losses at the gene ends were 1 base for V and 2 bases for J; bases not matched to a gene: 2. CDR3 length: 14 amino acids. Germline V gene lookup returns CDR1 SGHTA and CDR2 FQGNSA.